This T cell receptor beta chain comes out of a study of blood T cell repertoires in COVID-19. Turning to the study itself: Italy, Spain and the United States were the sources of the convalescent and acute COVID-19 samples. The cDNA or gDNA used as material had been derived from T cells, B-cell-depleted T cells, or PBMCs.

Original analysis: Quantification of nucleated cells was approximated via reference gene primer amplification. Assay: immunoSEQ multiplex PCR; the TCRdb copy retains only in-frame clones and omits some. V, J and clone size are taken as reported in that table, and D and trimming were inferred from the DNA itself. This table has some 66,000 clones, over 80% appearing once. This receptor was taken from a human donor with active COVID-19. The donor label of this sample is uncertain. Sequencing used peripheral blood.

This chain's CDR3 is CASSVATSGMGAFQETQYF. Written as DNA, the CDR3 is TGTGCCAGCAGCGTAGCCACAAGCGGGATGGGGGCATTCCAAGAGACCCAGTACTTC. The chain joins TRBV9 to TRBJ2-5; D is perhaps TRBD2 (7 bases). V lost 0 bases, J lost 1 base, and 22 bases lay in between. In germline, CDR1 is SGDLS, CDR2 YYNGEE. The CDR3 runs to 19 residues.